The source of this T cell receptor (beta chain) is a study of T cell clones after liver transplantation. Study-wide context: Samples came pre-transplant, pre-randomization before withdrawal, and post-randomization after withdrawal ended.

Unstimulated PBMCs were sorted into CD3+CD4+ and CD3+CD8+ populations. Generated by immunoSEQ multiplex PCR, the TCRdb table keeps only in-frame clones and is missing some. The sample lists about 9,900 clones; 60% to 80% were seen once. Deletions cut 0 bases from V and 2 bases from J, with 11 bases between. The CDR3 spans 15 residues. The germline V gene has CDR1 SGHRS and CDR2 YFSETQ. The chain couples TRBV5-1 to TRBJ2-5; tentatively, D is TRBD1 (6 bases). The specimen was CD8+ T cells from blood, collected before liver transplant. The clonotype comes from a human donor who received a liver transplant. The CDR3 DNA sequence: TGCGCCAGCAGCTTGGTATTAGGGACACAAGAGACCCAGTACTTC. Protein: CASSLVLGTQETQYF.